One TCR beta chain is described in this entry. Its specific antigen is unknown. The input lacks base qualities; no much larger clone sits a single base away. The CDR3 starts with the cysteine, ends with the phenylalanine, and has 16 residues. Here the CDR3 DNA is all that survives: 48 bases in frame from base 1. Trimming costs V 2 bases and J 1 base, and their ends lie 12 bases apart. The germline V gene (reference sequence) sets CDR1 to MNHEY and CDR2 to SMNVEV. The library was prepared using PCR. The sample was run on an Illumina HiSeq 2500. To reduce PCR and sequencing biases, unique molecular identifiers were built into the TCR beta cDNA libraries. Roughly 0.5 million cDNA molecules were obtained per 1 to 10 million input T cells, so each molecule approximated one T cell. The patient libraries were prepared and sequenced using the same protocol as the earlier healthy control dataset. Samples belonging to the same batch were prepared together, multiplexed and sequenced on a shared HiSeq lane. Regarding the original processing steps: MIGEC was used to process the raw barcoded reads, and molecular identifier groups with only a single read were discarded before consensus assembly and CDR3 extraction. VDJtools was used for post-analysis of the clonotype tables, and diversity was normalized by down-sampling every dataset to the size of the smallest sample. To correct batch-related cross-sample contamination, repertoire overlap clustering matched CDR3 amino acid sequences but not nucleotide sequences. The public reads were run again by TCRdb, first through fastp at Q25 and then through MiXCR, and only productive beta chains were kept. Duplicate CDR3 protein sequences are folded into a single record with the most common DNA and genes. The V and J calls and clone size are TCRdb's, not the authors'. The sample includes roughly 650,000 distinct CDR3 sequences, with 59% observed a single time. Jointly, the top ten make up roughly 10% of the sample.

The data are from a study of post-analysis software for immune sequencing data (dated by TCRdb to between 2014 and 2016). Describing the broader study: Relapsing-remitting, secondary progressive and progressive-relapsing multiple sclerosis were recorded as disease courses, and subtype annotation was lacking for some patients. The patient repertoires were set against about eleven previously published healthy control repertoires from donors whose ages ranged from roughly 6 to 26 years. A subset of samples was prepared in parallel using single-end sample barcoding, then pooled and co-amplified after Illumina adapter ligation. Broader findings and caveats from the paper: The multiple sclerosis patient group was slightly younger than the control group. Direct clustering with F measure showed strong co-clustering of samples prepared in the same batch, prompting a batch-effect correction. Multiple sclerosis patients had significantly lower normalized Chao1 diversity than controls, a result that suggests substantial peripheral T-cell clonal expansion. Patients showed significantly higher frequencies than controls for about 5 TRBV segments, among them TRBV5-6, TRBV5-1 and TRBV20-1.

TCR beta repertoires were profiled from peripheral blood of about a dozen young patients with multiple sclerosis to demonstrate the VDJtools post-analysis software. The multiple sclerosis patients were children and adolescents between roughly 6 and 16 years of age. This chain joins TRBV27 to TRBJ2-1; no D segment can be confidently identified. This receptor was obtained from a girl aged 2 to 10 with multiple sclerosis. The sample comprised blood. The encoded CDR3 is CASSLAGFGSYNEQFF. The nucleotides read TGTGCCAGCAGTTTAGCAGGCTTTGGTTCCTACAATGAGCAGTTCTTC.